Only one count was recorded for the clone carrying this TCR beta chain. What it binds is not known. The V and J ends lost 0 bases and 3 bases respectively, with 21 bases between them. This CDR3 has 18 amino acids. Germline V gene data show CDR1 as SGHRS and CDR2 as YFSETQ. This record belongs to a study of T cell responses to AZD1222 COVID-19 vaccine. General study findings and limits: Seropositive status at baseline applied to only six AZD1222 recipients.

TCRdb's table, derived via immunoSEQ multiplex PCR, lists solely in-frame clones and lacks some. The repertoire holds some 100,000 clones, with 87% as singletons. The input for sequencing was peripheral blood, taken 28 days after the second AZD1222 dose. The rearrangement joins TRBV5-1 to TRBJ1-1; D unclear. The TCR originated in an adult who received the AZD1222 COVID-19 vaccine. The CDR3: CASSLAQGSGWEYTEAFF. The CDR3 nucleotides read TGCGCCAGCAGCTTGGCCCAAGGATCCGGGTGGGAGTACACTGAAGCTTTCTTT. The whole variable domain, remainder taken from reference TRBV5-1 and TRBJ1-1, is KAGVTQTPRYLIKTRGQQVTLSCSPISGHRSVSWYQQTPGQGLQFLFEYFSETQRNKGNFPGRFSGRQFSNSRSEMNVSTLELGDSALYLCASSLAQGSGWEYTEAFFGQGTRLTVV.